Given below is one TCR beta chain in context. Profiled with immunoSEQ multiplex PCR; TCRdb holds only in-frame clones, not every one. The data hold 150,000 to 200,000 clones, with around nine tenths observed a single time. CDR3 size: 13 residues. From germline, CDR1 is KGHDR and CDR2 SFDVKD. Trimming removed 10 bases at V and 2 bases at J, with 11 bases between. These data come from a study of blood T cell repertoires in COVID-19. The clonotype was recovered from a human donor in a cohort sampled during active COVID-19. The genes are TRBV24-1 and TRBJ2-1; D is unclear. Sequences were obtained from peripheral blood. The CDR3 nucleotides read TGTGCCACGTCCCCCAGAACCTACAATGAGCAGTTCTTC. It is translated as CATSPRTYNEQFF.